The 5 T cell receptor beta chains given below trace back to one sample, sequenced in a study of T cell responses to AZD1222 COVID-19 vaccine. The assay was immunoSEQ multiplex PCR, and TCRdb's table has in-frame clones only and misses some. The table has under 150,000 clones, 88% seen once. Sequences were derived from peripheral blood, sampled 28 days after the second AZD1222 dose. Receptor source: an adult who received the AZD1222 COVID-19 vaccine.

This clone was seen a single time. The chain carries TRBV18 and TRBJ2-2; TRBD2 matches at 12 bases. Germline V gene data show CDR1 as KGHSH and CDR2 as LQKENI. V lost 6 bases to trimming and J lost 2 bases; unmatched junction nucleotides: 10. The CDR3 extends over 18 amino acids. For the CDR3, the DNA is TGTGCCAGCTCGACTAGCGGGGGCCACTCTGTCAACACCGGGGAGCTGTTTTTT. The encoded protein is CASSTSGGHSVNTGELFF.

The V gene is TRBV13, the J gene TRBJ1-2; D is possibly TRBD1 (5 bases). V lost 5 bases, J lost 6 bases, and 10 bases lay in between. Germline V CDR1 and CDR2: PRHDT, FYEKMQ (reference sequence). The CDR3 totals 12 residues. The CDR3 DNA is TGTGCCAGCAGCGGGGGTGTCGATGGCTACACCTTC. Translating gives CASSGGVDGYTF.

The chain employs TRBV6-1 and TRBJ1-3; 7 nucleotides match TRBD1. Germline CDR1 is MNHNS and CDR2 is SASEGT. Unmatched junction bases numbered 4, after V lost 4 bases and J lost 4 bases. This CDR3 region has 14 residues. The CDR3 spells CASSVGQRGNTIYF. The CDR3 nucleotides are TGTGCCAGCAGTGTGGGACAGCGGGGAAACACCATATATTTT.

V and J are TRBV4-2 and TRBJ2-3; perhaps TRBD1 as D (6 bases). There are 14 residues in the CDR3. CDR1 and CDR2 (germline): LGHNA, YNFKEQ. Trimming pared 4 bases from V and 1 base from J, leaving 9 bases between. The CDR3 is CASSPRQGTDTQYF. The DNA of the CDR3 is TGTGCCAGCAGCCCCCGACAGGGCACAGATACGCAGTATTTT.

V and J are TRBV4-1 and TRBJ2-2; 7 positions agree with TRBD1. Germline V gene data show CDR1 as MGHRA and CDR2 as YSYEKL. The CDR3 totals 18 residues. V was clipped by 4 bases and J by 3 bases; unmatched bases: 14. CDR3 sequence: CASSPHRNRGGYTGELFF. The CDR3 DNA reads as TGCGCCAGCAGCCCACATCGGAACAGGGGTGGTTACACCGGGGAGCTGTTTTTT.